This TCR beta chain was captured by sequencing in a study of cytomegalovirus exposure and HLA in healthy donors. The CDR3 is 13 residues long. Trimming cost V 2 bases and J 4 bases, with 8 bases left between them. Germline loops: CDR1 MDHEN, CDR2 SYDVKM. Primers for the PCR totalled 60 Vbeta and 13 Jbeta. Generated by immunoSEQ multiplex PCR, the TCRdb table keeps only in-frame clones and is missing some. The sample contains 95,000 to 130,000 clones, 79% of which appear only once. The sample taken for sequencing was PBMCs. The chain joins TRBV28 to TRBJ1-2, with TRBD1 as a possible D gene (5 bases). This TCR came from a man aged 30 to 39 in good health and CMV-seropositive. CDR3: CASSLSGTYGYTF. Here the CDR3 DNA reads TGTGCCAGCAGTTTAAGCGGGACCTATGGCTACACCTTC.